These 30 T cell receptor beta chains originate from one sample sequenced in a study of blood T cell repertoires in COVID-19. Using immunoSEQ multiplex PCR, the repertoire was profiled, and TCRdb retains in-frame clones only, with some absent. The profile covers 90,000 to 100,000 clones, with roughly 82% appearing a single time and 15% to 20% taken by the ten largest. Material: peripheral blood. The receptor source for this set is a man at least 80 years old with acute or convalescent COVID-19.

The CDR3 reads CASSQAHRGGPGELFF. The CDR3 DNA reads TGCGCCAGCAGTCAGGCTCATCGGGGGGGCCCCGGGGAGCTGTTTTTT. This chain joins TRBV23-1 and TRBJ2-2, with 8 nucleotides matching TRBD2. TRBV23-1 is sorted into the ORF group, with uncertain function. V lost 3 bases, J lost 6 bases, and 9 bases stayed unmatched. CDR3 length: 16 amino acids.

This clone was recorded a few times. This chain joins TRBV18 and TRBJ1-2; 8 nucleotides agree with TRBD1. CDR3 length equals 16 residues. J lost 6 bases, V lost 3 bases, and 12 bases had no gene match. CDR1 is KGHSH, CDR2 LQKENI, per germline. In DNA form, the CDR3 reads TGTGCCAGCTCACCCCAGGGGGCATGGACGATTGATGGCTACACCTTC. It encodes CASSPQGAWTIDGYTF.

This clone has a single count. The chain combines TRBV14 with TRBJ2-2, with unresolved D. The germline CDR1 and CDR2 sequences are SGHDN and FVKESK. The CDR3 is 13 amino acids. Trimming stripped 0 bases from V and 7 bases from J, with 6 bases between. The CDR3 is CASSQDPVGELFF. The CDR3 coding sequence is TGTGCCAGCAGCCAAGACCCTGTCGGGGAGCTGTTTTTT.

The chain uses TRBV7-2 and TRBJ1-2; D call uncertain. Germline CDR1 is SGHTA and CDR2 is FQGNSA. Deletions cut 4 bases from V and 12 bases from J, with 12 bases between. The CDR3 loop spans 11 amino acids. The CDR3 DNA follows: TGTGCCAGCAGCTCCTTCCCTCCGGACACCTTC. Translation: CASSSFPPDTF. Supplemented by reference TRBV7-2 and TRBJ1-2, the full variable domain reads GAGVSQSPSNKVTEKGKDVELRCDPISGHTALYWYRQSLGQGLEFLIYFQGNSAPDKSGLPSDRFSAERTGGSVSTLTIQRTQQEDSAVYLCASSSFPPDTFGSGTRLTVV.

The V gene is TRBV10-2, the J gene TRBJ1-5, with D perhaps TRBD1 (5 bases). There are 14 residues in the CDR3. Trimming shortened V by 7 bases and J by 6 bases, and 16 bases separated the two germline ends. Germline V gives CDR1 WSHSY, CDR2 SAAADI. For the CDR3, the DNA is TGCGCCAGCAAGGAGGGAGGGGCCAGTCAGCCCCAGCATTTT. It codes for CASKEGGASQPQHF.

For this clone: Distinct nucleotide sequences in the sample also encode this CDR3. CDR3 region: CASSPDSSNTGELFF. CDR3 DNA sequence: TGTGCCAGCTCACCCGACAGCTCGAACACCGGGGAGCTGTTTTTT. The chain couples TRBV18 to TRBJ2-2, with D perhaps TRBD1 (5 bases). Trimming removed 3 bases at V and 0 bases at J, with 8 bases between. CDR3 length: 15 amino acids. Germline CDR1 and CDR2: KGHSH and LQKENI.

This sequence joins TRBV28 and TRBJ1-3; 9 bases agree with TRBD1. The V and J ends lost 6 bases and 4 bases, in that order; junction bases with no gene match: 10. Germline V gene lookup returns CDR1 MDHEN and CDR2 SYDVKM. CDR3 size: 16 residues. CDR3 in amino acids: CASRQTQGALGNTIYF. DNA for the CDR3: TGTGCCAGCAGACAGACACAGGGGGCCCTCGGAAACACCATATATTTT.

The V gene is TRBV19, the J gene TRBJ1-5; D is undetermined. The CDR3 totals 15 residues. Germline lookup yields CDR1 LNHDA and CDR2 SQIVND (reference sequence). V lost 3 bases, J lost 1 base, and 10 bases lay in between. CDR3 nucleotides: TGTGCCAGTAGTATTTGGAGTCGAAGCAATCAGCCCCAGCATTTT. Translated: CASSIWSRSNQPQHF.

CDR3 DNA: TGTGCCAGCTCACGAACAAATGGCGAGCAGTACTTC. It codes for CASSRTNGEQYF. V and J are TRBV18 and TRBJ2-7, with D hard to call. The CDR3 contains 12 residues. Trimming pared 4 bases from V and 6 bases from J, leaving 10 bases between. CDR1 and CDR2 from the germline V gene are KGHSH and LQKENI. Combining the CDR3 with reference TRBV18 and TRBJ2-7 gives the whole variable domain NAGVMQNPRHLVRRRGQEARLRCSPMKGHSHVYWYRQLPEEGLKFMVYLQKENIIDESGMPKERFSAEFPKEGPSILRIQQVVRGDSAAYFCASSRTNGEQYFGPGTRLTVT.

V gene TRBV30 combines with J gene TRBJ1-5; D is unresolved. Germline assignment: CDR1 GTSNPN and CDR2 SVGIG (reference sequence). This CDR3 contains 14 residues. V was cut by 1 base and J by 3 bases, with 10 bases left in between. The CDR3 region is CAWSGGILNQPQHF. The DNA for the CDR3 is TGTGCCTGGAGTGGTGGCATCCTCAATCAGCCCCAGCATTTT.

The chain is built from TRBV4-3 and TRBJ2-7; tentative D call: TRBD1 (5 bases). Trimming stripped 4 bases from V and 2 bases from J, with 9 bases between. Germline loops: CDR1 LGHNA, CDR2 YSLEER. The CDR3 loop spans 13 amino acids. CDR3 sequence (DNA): TGCGCCAGCAGCCCCAGGGTAACCTACGAGCAGTACTTC. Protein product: CASSPRVTYEQYF.

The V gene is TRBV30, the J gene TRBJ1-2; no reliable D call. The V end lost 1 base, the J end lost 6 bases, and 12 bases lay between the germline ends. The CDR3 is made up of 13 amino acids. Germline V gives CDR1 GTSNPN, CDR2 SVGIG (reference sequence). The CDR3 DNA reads TGTGCCTGGAGTGGGTACAGTTTCGATGGCTACACCTTC. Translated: CAWSGYSFDGYTF.

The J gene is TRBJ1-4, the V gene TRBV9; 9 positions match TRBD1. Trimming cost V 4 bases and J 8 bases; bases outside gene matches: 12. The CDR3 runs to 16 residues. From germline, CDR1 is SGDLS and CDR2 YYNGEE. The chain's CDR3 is CASSLSGQGRGEKLFF. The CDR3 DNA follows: TGTGCCAGCAGCCTTTCTGGACAGGGGAGGGGAGAAAAACTGTTTTTT.

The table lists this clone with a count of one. The CDR3 sequence is CASSAGLGRDYNEQFF. The CDR3 region has the DNA TGTGCCAGCAGCGCAGGGCTTGGAAGGGATTACAATGAGCAGTTCTTC. The rearrangement links TRBV2 to TRBJ2-1, with a possible D match to TRBD1 (5 bases). Germline values: CDR1 SNHLY, CDR2 FYNNEI. CDR3 size: 16 residues. Trimming removed 6 bases from V and 4 bases from J, with 19 bases in between.

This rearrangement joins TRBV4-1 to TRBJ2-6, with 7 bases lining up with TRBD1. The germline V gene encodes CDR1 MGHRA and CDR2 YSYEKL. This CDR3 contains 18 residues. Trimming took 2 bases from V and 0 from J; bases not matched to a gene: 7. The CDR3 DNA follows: TGCGCCAGCAGCCAATATTCAGGGGGAATCTCTGGGGCCAACGTCCTGACTTTC. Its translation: CASSQYSGGISGANVLTF.

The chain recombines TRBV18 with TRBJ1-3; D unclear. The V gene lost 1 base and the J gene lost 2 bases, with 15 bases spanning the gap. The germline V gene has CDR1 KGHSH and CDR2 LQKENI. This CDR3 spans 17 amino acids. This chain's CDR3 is CASSPLVESGTGNTIYF. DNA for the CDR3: TGTGCCAGCTCACCACTGGTTGAAAGCGGAACTGGAAACACCATATATTTT.

In DNA form, the CDR3 reads TGTGCCAGCACCACAGACAGTAATAGCAATCAGCCCCAGCATTTT. Translated: CASTTDSNSNQPQHF. The chain employs TRBV27 and TRBJ1-5; possible D gene TRBD1, 5 bases. There are 15 residues in the CDR3. Germline loops: CDR1 MNHEY, CDR2 SMNVEV (reference sequence). V was pared by 7 bases and J by 0 bases, with 13 bases between.

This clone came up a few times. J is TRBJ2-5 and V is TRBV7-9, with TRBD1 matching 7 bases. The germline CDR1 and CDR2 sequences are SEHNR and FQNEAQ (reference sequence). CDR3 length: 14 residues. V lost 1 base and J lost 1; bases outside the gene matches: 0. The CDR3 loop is CASSLGTGQETQYF. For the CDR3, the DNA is TGTGCCAGCAGCTTAGGGACAGGCCAAGAGACCCAGTACTTC.

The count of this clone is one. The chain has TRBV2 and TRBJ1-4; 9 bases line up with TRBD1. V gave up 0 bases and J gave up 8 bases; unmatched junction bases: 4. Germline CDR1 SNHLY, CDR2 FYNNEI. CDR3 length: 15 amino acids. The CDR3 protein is CASSEAPGQGEKLFF. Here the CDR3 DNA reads TGTGCCAGCAGTGAAGCTCCGGGACAGGGAGAAAAACTGTTTTTT.

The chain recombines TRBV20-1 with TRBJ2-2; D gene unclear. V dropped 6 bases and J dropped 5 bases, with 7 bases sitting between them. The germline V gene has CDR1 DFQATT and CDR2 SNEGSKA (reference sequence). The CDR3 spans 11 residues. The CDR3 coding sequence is TGCAGTGCCGTTAAAACCGGGGAGCTGTTTTTT. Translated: CSAVKTGELFF.

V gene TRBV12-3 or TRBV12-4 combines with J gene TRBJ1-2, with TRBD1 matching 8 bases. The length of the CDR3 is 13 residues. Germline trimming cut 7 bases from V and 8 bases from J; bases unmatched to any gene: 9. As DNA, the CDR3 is TGTGCCAGCACCCTACAGGGGGTGGTCGGCTACACCTTC. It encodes CASTLQGVVGYTF.

DNA of the CDR3: TGTGCCAGCCACAGTCTGGAAGCGGGGCGGGGGGAGCTGTTTTTT. Translation gives CASHSLEAGRGELFF. The rearrangement links TRBV27 to TRBJ2-2; 7 bases fit TRBD2. The CDR3 extends over 15 amino acids. Germline V gene sequence: CDR1 MNHEY, CDR2 SMNVEV (reference sequence). Unmatched junction bases numbered 14, after V lost 8 bases and J lost 8 bases.

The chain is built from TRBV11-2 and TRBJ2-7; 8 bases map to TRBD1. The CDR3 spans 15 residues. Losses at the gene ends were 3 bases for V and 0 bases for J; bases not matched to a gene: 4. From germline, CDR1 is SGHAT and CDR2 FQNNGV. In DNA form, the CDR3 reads TGTGCCAGCAGCTTCCAGGGGGCCGGCTCCTACGAGCAGTACTTC. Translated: CASSFQGAGSYEQYF.

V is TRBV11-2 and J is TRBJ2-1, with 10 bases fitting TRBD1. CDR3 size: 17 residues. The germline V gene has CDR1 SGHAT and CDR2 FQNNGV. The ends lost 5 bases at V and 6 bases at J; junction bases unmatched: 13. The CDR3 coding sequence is TGTGCCAGCAGCGTAGGGGCCGACAGGGGGCTGCTCAATGAGCAGTTCTTC. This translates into CASSVGADRGLLNEQFF.

CDR3 nucleotide sequence: TGTGCCTGGAGTGCGCCGCGGGGGGCGGCGGGTGAAAAACTGTTTTTT. Amino acid sequence: CAWSAPRGAAGEKLFF. The chain links TRBV30 to TRBJ1-4, with D tentatively TRBD1 (6 bases). The CDR3 is 16 amino acids. The germline V gene has CDR1 GTSNPN and CDR2 SVGIG (reference sequence). V shed 1 base and J shed 7 bases, with 19 bases lying between them.

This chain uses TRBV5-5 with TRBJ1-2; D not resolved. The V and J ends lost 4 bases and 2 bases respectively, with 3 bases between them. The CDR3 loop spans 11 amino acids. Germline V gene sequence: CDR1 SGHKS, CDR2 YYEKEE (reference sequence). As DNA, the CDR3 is TGTGCCAGCAGCCAGAACTATGGCTACACCTTC. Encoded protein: CASSQNYGYTF.

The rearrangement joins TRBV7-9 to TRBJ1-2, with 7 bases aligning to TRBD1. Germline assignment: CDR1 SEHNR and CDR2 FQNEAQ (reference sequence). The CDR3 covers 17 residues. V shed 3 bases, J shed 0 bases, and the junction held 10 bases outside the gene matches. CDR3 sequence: CASSFIQGNFPNYGYTF. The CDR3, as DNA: TGTGCCAGCAGCTTCATACAGGGGAATTTTCCTAACTATGGCTACACCTTC. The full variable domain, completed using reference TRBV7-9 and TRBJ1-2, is DTGVSQNPRHKITKRGQNVTFRCDPISEHNRLYWYRQTLGQGPEFLTYFQNEAQLEKSRLLSDRFSAERPKGSFSTLEIQRTEQGDSAMYLCASSFIQGNFPNYGYTFGSGTRLTVV.

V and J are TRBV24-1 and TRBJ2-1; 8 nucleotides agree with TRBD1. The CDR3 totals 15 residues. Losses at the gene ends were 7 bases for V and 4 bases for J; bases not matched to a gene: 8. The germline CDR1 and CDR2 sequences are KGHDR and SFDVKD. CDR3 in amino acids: CATSPGQVQYNEQFF. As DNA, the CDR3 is TGTGCCACCAGCCCGGGACAGGTCCAATACAATGAGCAGTTCTTC.

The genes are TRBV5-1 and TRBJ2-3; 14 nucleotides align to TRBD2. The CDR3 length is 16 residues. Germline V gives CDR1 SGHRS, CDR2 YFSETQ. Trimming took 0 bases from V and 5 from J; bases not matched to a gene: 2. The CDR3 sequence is CASSLVGTSGRDTQYF. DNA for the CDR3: TGCGCCAGCAGCTTGGTCGGGACTAGCGGGAGAGATACGCAGTATTTT.

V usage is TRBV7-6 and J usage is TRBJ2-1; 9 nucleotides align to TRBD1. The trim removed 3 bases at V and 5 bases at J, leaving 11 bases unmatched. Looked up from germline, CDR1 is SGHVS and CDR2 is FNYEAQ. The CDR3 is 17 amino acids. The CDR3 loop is CASSLVGGTGINNEQFF. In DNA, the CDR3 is TGTGCCAGCAGCTTGGTGGGGGGGACAGGGATCAACAATGAGCAGTTCTTC.